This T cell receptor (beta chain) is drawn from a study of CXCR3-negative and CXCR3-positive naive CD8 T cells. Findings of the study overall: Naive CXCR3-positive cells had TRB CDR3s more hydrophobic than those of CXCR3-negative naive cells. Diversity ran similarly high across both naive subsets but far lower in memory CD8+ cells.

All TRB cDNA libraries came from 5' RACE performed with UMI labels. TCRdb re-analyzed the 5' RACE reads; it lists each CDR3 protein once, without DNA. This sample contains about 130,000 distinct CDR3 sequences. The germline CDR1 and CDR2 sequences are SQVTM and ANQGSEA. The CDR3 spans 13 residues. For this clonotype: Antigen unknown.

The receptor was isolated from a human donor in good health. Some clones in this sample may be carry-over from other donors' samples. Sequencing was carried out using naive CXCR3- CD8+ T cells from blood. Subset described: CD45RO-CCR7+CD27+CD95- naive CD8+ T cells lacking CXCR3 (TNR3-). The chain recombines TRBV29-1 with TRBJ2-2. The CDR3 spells CSVRQSGTGELFF.